This T cell receptor (beta chain) was recovered during a study of shared clonotypes between healthy human individuals. This CDR3 is 12 amino acids long. Germline CDR1 is MNHEY and CDR2 is SVGAGI. V lost 5 bases to trimming and J lost 8 bases, with 12 bases between them. Sequencing used immunoSEQ multiplex PCR; TCRdb keeps in-frame clones, though not all of them. The sample includes approximately 2.5 million clones, more than 80% of them seen just once. The sample consisted of naive CD4+ T cells sorted from blood. The subset was: CD45RA+ positively selected. The rearrangement links TRBV6-5 to TRBJ1-2, with D hard to call. The TCR comes from a young man in good health. As DNA, the CDR3 is TGTGCCAGCAGTGGGAAGGCCGGAGGCTACACCTTC. This codes for CASSGKAGGYTF.